The source of this T cell receptor beta chain is a study of shared clonotypes between healthy human individuals. Study-wide context: CD8 memory received one plate per donor, CD8 naive two, CD4 memory three and CD4 naive three.

TCRdb keeps only in-frame clones here, not all; method: immunoSEQ multiplex PCR. The data show about 2 million clones, around 96% seen once. In the case of this clone: Its target is unknown.

Overall study results and limits: As a rule, naive subsets had a larger estimated richness than memory subsets.

As defined, naive CD8 cells were CD45RO-negative and positively selected for CCR7, with terminally differentiated effector memory CD45RA+ cells excluded. Adult Caucasians living in Nashville, Tennessee made up all of the donors. The material sequenced was naive CD8+ T cells sorted from blood. The source of this sequence is a man between 18 and 35 years old in good health.

The CDR3 nucleotides read TGCGCCAGCAGTGAGACCGTGGCGGGAGCCTACGAGCAGTACTTC. The encoded protein is CASSETVAGAYEQYF. V and J are TRBV10-1 and TRBJ2-7; TRBD2 aligns across 7 bases. With V trimmed by 2 bases and J by 2 bases, 6 bases remained unmatched. Germline assignment: CDR1 WNHNN and CDR2 SYGVQD (reference sequence). The CDR3 is made up of 15 amino acids.